A single sample is the source of the 10 T cell receptor beta chains below, sequenced in a study of blood T cell repertoires in COVID-19. The method was immunoSEQ multiplex PCR; TCRdb's version includes in-frame clones alone and lacks a portion of them. The table records over 65,000 clones, over 75% of them present only once. The sequenced sample consisted of peripheral blood. Every receptor here comes from a woman older than 75 with acute or convalescent COVID-19.

The chain joins TRBV2 to TRBJ2-5; D remains unclear. The CDR3 has 12 residues. V was pared by 7 bases and J by 5 bases, with 11 bases between. Germline CDR1 is SNHLY and CDR2 is FYNNEI. The chain's CDR3 is CASMRSRETQYF. In DNA form, the CDR3 reads TGTGCCAGCATGCGGAGTAGGGAGACCCAGTACTTC.

J is TRBJ1-2 and V is TRBV5-5; TRBD1 is a possible D gene (6 bases). Germline values: CDR1 SGHKS, CDR2 YYEKEE (reference sequence). There are 13 residues in the CDR3. Deletions cut 6 bases from V and 7 bases from J, with 16 bases between. The CDR3 region has the DNA TGTGCCAGCAAACAGGCCCGAGGGGGTGGCTACACCTTC. Its translation: CASKQARGGGYTF.

The chain uses TRBV7-9 and TRBJ1-1, with 9 positions matching TRBD1. The junction had 13 bases not matched to a gene; V was cut back by 0 bases and J by 5 bases. The CDR3 extends over 18 amino acids. Germline V gene lookup returns CDR1 SEHNR and CDR2 FQNEAQ (reference sequence). The CDR3 protein is CASSLAVLQGARLTEAFF. The CDR3 DNA follows: TGTGCCAGCAGCTTAGCGGTCCTACAGGGGGCGCGTCTTACTGAAGCTTTCTTT.

The rearrangement uses TRBV29-1 and TRBJ1-6; 7 nucleotides line up with TRBD1. V trimming: 7 bases; J trimming: 6 bases; junction bases outside the gene matches: 6. This CDR3 has 13 amino acids. The germline gives CDR1 SQVTM, CDR2 ANQGSEA. CDR3 sequence (DNA): TGCAGCGCCCAGACAGGGACTAATTCACCCCTCCACTTT. Amino acids: CSAQTGTNSPLHF.

This chain joins TRBV28 and TRBJ1-2, with D unresolved. V was cut by 4 bases and J by 10 bases, with 16 bases left in between. Per germline, CDR1 MDHEN and CDR2 SYDVKM. The CDR3 loop spans 13 amino acids. The CDR3 DNA is TGTGCCAGCAGTTCGGGAGGGCAAACCCCCTACACCTTC. It yields the protein CASSSGGQTPYTF.

This chain uses TRBV6-5 with TRBJ2-7, with 9 bases aligning to TRBD1. The germline gives CDR1 MNHEY, CDR2 SVGAGI. This CDR3 region has 14 residues. Trimming took 6 bases from V and 7 from J; bases not matched to a gene: 10. The CDR3 DNA follows: TGTGCCAGCAGGGGGGGACAGGGAGTTACGGAGCAGTACTTC. Its translation is CASRGGQGVTEQYF.

V and J are TRBV28 and TRBJ2-5; 7 positions agree with TRBD1. CDR1 is MDHEN, CDR2 SYDVKM, per germline. V was pared by 1 base and J by 3 bases, with 8 bases of the junction left unmatched. The length of the CDR3 is 16 residues. The CDR3 loop is CASSLSWTGAKETQYF. CDR3 nucleotides: TGTGCCAGCAGTTTATCTTGGACAGGAGCTAAAGAGACCCAGTACTTC.

J is TRBJ2-3 and V is TRBV19; a weak D match, TRBD1 (6 bases). CDR3 length: 15 residues. CDR1 is LNHDA, CDR2 SQIVND, per germline (reference sequence). The germline V and J ends were trimmed by 0 bases and 2 bases, with 9 bases remaining between them. The DNA for the CDR3 is TGTGCCAGTAGTATAGAGAACAGGGCCACAGATACGCAGTATTTT. Translating it yields CASSIENRATDTQYF.

This chain joins TRBV3-1 (or the pseudogene TRBV3-2) and TRBJ2-7, with D possibly TRBD1 on 6 matching bases. V lost 3 bases to trimming and J lost 5 bases, with 14 bases between them. Germline V gives CDR1 LGHDT, CDR2 YNNKEL (reference sequence). The length of the CDR3 is 14 residues. The chain's CDR3 is CASSHSGELNEQYF. CDR3 nucleotides: TGTGCCAGCAGCCATTCAGGGGAGCTTAACGAGCAGTACTTC.

CDR3 DNA: TGCGCCAGCTCCGGGGACTCTGGGGCCAACGTCCTGACTTTC. Protein: CASSGDSGANVLTF. The V and J genes are TRBV5-1 and TRBJ2-6; D is perhaps TRBD2 (5 bases). Germline-derived CDR1 and CDR2 are SGHRS and YFSETQ. The CDR3 covers 14 residues. Trimming took off 7 bases at V and 0 bases at J, with 8 bases between the two ends.